Listed here are 5 T cell receptor beta chains from one sample, sequenced in a study of blood T cell repertoires in COVID-19. TCRdb's copy holds only in-frame clones and misses some; the assay was immunoSEQ multiplex PCR. This repertoire shows about 270,000 clones, approximately 81% found once; its top ten account for about 3.2%. Sequencing was done on a sample of peripheral blood. The receptors were gathered from a woman aged 55-70 years with active or convalescent COVID-19.

This clone was observed a few times. The V gene is TRBV19, the J gene TRBJ2-7, with a weak D call TRBD1 (6 bases). The germline CDR1 and CDR2 sequences are LNHDA and SQIVND (reference sequence). The V gene lost 0 bases and the J gene lost 4 bases, with 16 bases spanning the gap. CDR3 length equals 16 residues. The CDR3 DNA sequence: TGTGCCAGTAGTATAGATCGGGCAGGGGATGGATACGAGCAGTACTTC. This codes for CASSIDRAGDGYEQYF.

This clone was seen only a few times. The CDR3 here is CASSFSGTSGGESGELFF. CDR3 bases: TGTGCCAGCAGTTTTTCCGGGACTAGCGGGGGGGAGAGCGGGGAGCTGTTTTTT. This chain uses TRBV11-2 with TRBJ2-2; 16 bases match TRBD2. Germline V gene sequence: CDR1 SGHAT, CDR2 FQNNGV. The CDR3 sequence is 18 residues long. V trimming: 6 bases; J trimming: 7 bases; junction bases outside the gene matches: 11. The full variable domain, rest sourced from reference TRBV11-2 and TRBJ2-2, is EAGVAQSPRYKIIEKRQSVAFWCNPISGHATLYWYQQILGQGPKLLIQFQNNGVVDDSQLPKDRFSAERLKGVDSTLKIQPAKLEDSAVYLCASSFSGTSGGESGELFFGEGSRLTVL.

V usage is TRBV7-2 and J usage is TRBJ1-2, with a tentative D call TRBD1 (6 bases). Between the trimmed V and J ends, which lost 5 bases and 6 bases, there was a span of 16 bases. The CDR3 has 14 amino acids. Germline V gives CDR1 SGHTA, CDR2 FQGNSA. The CDR3 loop is CASSPQGGRDGYTF. DNA for the CDR3: TGTGCCAGCAGCCCACAGGGAGGGAGAGATGGCTACACCTTC.

This clone occurred a few times. The chain couples TRBV27 to TRBJ1-5; D possibly corresponds to TRBD1 (6 bases). CDR3 size: 15 residues. The germline V gene encodes CDR1 MNHEY and CDR2 SMNVEV (reference sequence). V was shortened by 5 bases and J by 0 bases, with 11 bases between the two germline ends. The CDR3 loop reads CASSRSGDSNQPQHF. CDR3 DNA sequence: TGTGCCAGCAGTAGGTCAGGGGATAGCAATCAGCCCCAGCATTTT.

This clone was seen just once. The J gene is TRBJ1-1, the V gene TRBV18; unclear D gene. In germline, CDR1 is KGHSH, CDR2 LQKENI. CDR3 length: 14 residues. Trimming pared 3 bases from V and 4 bases from J, leaving 12 bases between. CDR3 amino acids: CASSPTQVATEAFF. CDR3 sequence (DNA): TGTGCCAGCTCACCTACCCAGGTGGCCACTGAAGCTTTCTTT.